The 31 T cell receptor beta chains reported below all come from one sample, sequenced in a study of spatial heterogeneity in lung cancer. Each CDR3 protein is one row after TCRdb ran MiXCR on the 5' RACE reads. The repertoire consists of more than 5,500 distinct CDR3 sequences, with around 7% occurring once and the leading ten covering under 80%. Time point given: sample taken at primary tumor resection. TCRs were sequenced from unsorted whole RNA of tumor, nontumor lung or PBMC. Sequencing used PBMCs, obtained at surgery. These receptors all come from a male donor with early-stage non-small cell lung cancer.

Of note for this clonotype: This beta chain turned up in a library designed for alpha chains; as an off-target read, its abundance says little. The chain links TRBV15 to TRBJ1-5, with D possibly matching TRBD1 (5 bases). The CDR3 runs 13 residues. Germline-derived CDR1 and CDR2 are LNHNV and YYDKDF (reference sequence). Trimming took 3 bases from V and 4 from J, leaving 7 bases between them. The CDR3 region has the DNA TGTGCCACCAGCAGCAGGGAGAATCAGCCCCAGCATTTT. Translation: CATSSRENQPQHF.

This clonotype appeared many times. The library was designed around alpha chains, so this beta chain is a stray read whose abundance carries little weight. The V and J genes are TRBV5-5 and TRBJ2-2; D is uncertain. Deletions cut 0 bases from V and 4 bases from J, with 13 bases between. Germline CDR1 and CDR2: SGHKS and YYEKEE (reference sequence). The CDR3 contains 16 residues. CDR3 nucleotides: TGTGCCAGCAGCTTGGTAGGGAACTCCGGCACCGGGGAGCTGTTTTTT. It specifies CASSLVGNSGTGELFF. Full variable domain (rest looked up from reference TRBV5-5 and TRBJ2-2): DAGVTQSPTHLIKTRGQQVTLRCSPISGHKSVSWYQQVLGQGPQFIFQYYEKEERGRGNFPDRFSARQFPNYSSELNVNALLLGDSALYLCASSLVGNSGTGELFFGEGSRLTVL.

This clonotype has at least ten counts. This beta chain was picked up by a library intended for alpha chains and is off target, so its count carries little meaning. The chain has TRBV7-9 and TRBJ1-4, with D possibly being TRBD1 (5 bases). This CDR3 has 14 amino acids. CDR1 is SEHNR, CDR2 FQNEAQ, per germline (reference sequence). V shed 5 bases and J shed 5 bases, with 12 bases lying between them. The CDR3 reads CASSLGADNEKLFF. CDR3 nucleotide sequence: TGTGCCAGCAGCCTTGGGGCAGACAATGAAAAACTGTTTTTT.

At least ten counts were recorded for this clonotype. Little can be read into the size of this beta chain, an off-target read in a library designed for alpha chains. The V call is TRBV28, the J call TRBJ2-6, with D hard to call. V shed 1 base and J shed 0 bases, with 4 bases lying between them. From germline, CDR1 is MDHEN and CDR2 SYDVKM. CDR3 length: 15 residues. CDR3 residues: CASSLFTSGANVLTF. In DNA, the CDR3 is TGTGCCAGCAGTTTATTTACCTCTGGGGCCAACGTCCTGACTTTC.

In its sample, this clonotype ranks as medium-sized. This beta chain is an unintended read in a library built for alpha chains; its size means little. The rearrangement uses TRBV27 and TRBJ1-2; 8 bases line up with TRBD1. V lost 5 bases to trimming and J lost 0 bases; unmatched junction nucleotides: 2. CDR1 is MNHEY and CDR2 is SMNVEV in the germline V gene (reference sequence). The CDR3 runs 14 residues. The CDR3 DNA is TGTGCCAGCAGTCCGGACAGGGCTAACTATGGCTACACCTTC. Translated, it gives CASSPDRANYGYTF.

This clonotype came up many times. This beta chain turned up in a library designed for alpha chains; as an off-target read, its abundance says little. This rearrangement joins TRBV20-1 to TRBJ2-3, with TRBD1 matching 10 bases. The CDR3 totals 14 residues. Germline loops: CDR1 DFQATT, CDR2 SNEGSKA (reference sequence). The trim removed 6 bases at V and 1 base at J, leaving 4 bases unmatched. The CDR3 here is CSATGTGGTDTQYF. CDR3 sequence (DNA): TGCAGTGCAACCGGGACAGGGGGCACAGATACGCAGTATTTT.

In its sample, this clonotype was seen many times. Found in a library prepared for alpha chains, this beta chain is an off-target read, and its abundance has little meaning. V is TRBV10-2 and J is TRBJ2-3; no definite D call. Germline loops: CDR1 WSHSY, CDR2 SAAADI. The germline V and J ends were trimmed by 7 bases and 7 bases, with 12 bases remaining between them. The CDR3 loop spans 12 amino acids. The CDR3: CASTTTAYTQYF. The CDR3 coding sequence is TGCGCCAGCACCACGACCGCCTATACGCAGTATTTT.

This clonotype was observed many times. A library prepared for alpha chains yielded this beta chain as an off-target read; its size is of little meaning. CDR3 DNA sequence: TGTGCCAGCAGCTTAGACGACAGGGGGCAAGGAAACACCATATATTTT. Encoded protein: CASSLDDRGQGNTIYF. The V and J genes are TRBV7-2 and TRBJ1-3; 10 bases map to TRBD1. V shed 1 base, J shed 4 bases, and the junction held 4 bases outside the gene matches. CDR3 length: 16 amino acids. Germline lookup yields CDR1 SGHTA and CDR2 FQGNSA. Using reference TRBV7-2 and TRBJ1-3 for the parts outside the CDR3, the full variable domain is GAGVSQSPSNKVTEKGKDVELRCDPISGHTALYWYRQSLGQGLEFLIYFQGNSAPDKSGLPSDRFSAERTGGSVSTLTIQRTQQEDSAVYLCASSLDDRGQGNTIYFGEGSWLTVV.

This clonotype was observed many times. Because this beta chain is a stray read in a library intended to capture alpha chains, its abundance should not be given much weight. V gene TRBV11-3 combines with J gene TRBJ2-3; possible D gene TRBD1, 6 bases. CDR1 and CDR2 (germline): SGHNT, YENEEA. V gave up 1 base and J gave up 1 base, with 15 bases separating them. The CDR3 totals 17 residues. Here the CDR3 DNA reads TGTGCCAGCAGCTTAGGAGGGGGACCAGTGGGCACAGATACGCAGTATTTT. Amino acids: CASSLGGGPVGTDTQYF.

This clonotype was detected ten times or more. This beta chain came through as a stray read in a library set up for alpha chains, and its size says little. This chain uses TRBV28 with TRBJ2-1, with 9 bases fitting TRBD1. The CDR3 totals 16 residues. Trimming took 1 base from V and 1 from J; bases not matched to a gene: 2. Germline CDR1 is MDHEN and CDR2 is SYDVKM. As DNA, the CDR3 is TGTGCCAGCAGTTTATTTGGACAGGGGTCCTACAATGAGCAGTTCTTC. Its translation is CASSLFGQGSYNEQFF.

This clonotype was counted at least ten times. Because this beta chain is a stray read in a library intended to capture alpha chains, its abundance should not be given much weight. This sequence joins TRBV9 and TRBJ2-5; a weak D match, TRBD2 (7 bases). V was pared by 5 bases and J by 3 bases, with 23 bases between. The germline gives CDR1 SGDLS, CDR2 YYNGEE. This CDR3 is built from 17 residues. CDR3 in DNA: TGTGCCAGCAGGGGGGGGCGTATAATACCCCTGGAAGAGACCCAGTACTTC. Translation gives CASRGGRIIPLEETQYF. Full variable domain (rest looked up from reference TRBV9 and TRBJ2-5): DSGVTQTPKHLITATGQRVTLRCSPRSGDLSVYWYQQSLDQGLQFLIQYYNGEERAKGNILERFSAQQFPDLHSELNLSSLELGDSALYFCASRGGRIIPLEETQYFGPGTRLLVL.

A few counts support this clonotype. The library was built for alpha chains, so this beta chain is an off-target read and its size means little. The chain uses TRBV30 and TRBJ1-1, with 9 bases identical to TRBD1. The ends lost 1 base at V and 3 bases at J; junction bases unmatched: 6. CDR1 and CDR2 (germline): GTSNPN, SVGIG (reference sequence). This CDR3 comprises 15 residues. The chain's CDR3 is CAWSGLTGGDTEAFF. The CDR3 DNA sequence: TGTGCCTGGAGTGGACTGACAGGGGGGGACACTGAAGCTTTCTTT.

This clonotype was counted at least ten times. This beta chain is an off-target read within a library intended for alpha chains, so its frequency means little. This chain joins TRBV2 and TRBJ2-5; 8 nucleotides match TRBD2. Per the germline V gene, CDR1 is SNHLY and CDR2 is FYNNEI. V trimming: 3 bases; J trimming: 5 bases; junction bases outside the gene matches: 14. The CDR3 loop spans 17 amino acids. CDR3 region: CASSDSLSGLDSETQYF. DNA for the CDR3: TGTGCCAGCAGTGATAGTCTCTCGGGACTAGATTCCGAGACCCAGTACTTC.

This clonotype has a count of ten or more. Found in a library prepared for alpha chains, this beta chain is an off-target read, and its abundance has little meaning. The chain is built from TRBV6-5 and TRBJ1-2; TRBD1 agrees at 7 bases. This CDR3 has 11 residues. CDR1 MNHEY and CDR2 SVGAGI come from the germline V gene. The junction had 5 bases not matched to a gene; V was cut back by 11 bases and J by 5 bases. This CDR3 reads CAAGTAYGYTF. CDR3 nucleotides: TGTGCCGCAGGGACAGCTTATGGCTACACCTTC.

Ten or more counts support this clonotype. This beta chain represents an off-target read in a library built for alpha chains; its size is of limited meaning. The chain has TRBV7-3 and TRBJ2-5; no clear D. Trimming took off 5 bases at V and 4 bases at J, with 11 bases between the two ends. The CDR3 is made up of 13 amino acids. Germline V gene data show CDR1 as SGHTA and CDR2 as FQGTGA. CDR3 sequence reads: CASSVDLGETQYF. CDR3 in DNA: TGTGCCAGCAGCGTAGACTTGGGAGAGACCCAGTACTTC. Supplemented by reference TRBV7-3 and TRBJ2-5, the full variable domain reads GAGVSQTPSNKVTEKGKYVELRCDPISGHTALYWYRQSLGQGPEFLIYFQGTGAADDSGLPNDRFFAVRPEGSVSTLKIQRTERGDSAVYLCASSVDLGETQYFGPGTRLLVL.

This clonotype has more than one count but fewer than ten. The library was built for alpha chains, so this beta chain is an off-target read and its size means little. The rearrangement uses TRBV6-1 and TRBJ2-3; 15 bases align to TRBD2. V was clipped by 0 bases and J by 5 bases; unmatched bases: 0. CDR1 and CDR2 from the germline V gene are MNHNS and SASEGT. The CDR3 is 16 residues long. In nucleotides, the CDR3 is TGTGCCAGCAGTGAAGCGGGACTAGCGGGAGGAGATACGCAGTATTTT. It translates to CASSEAGLAGGDTQYF.

There are many counts of this clonotype. With the library built for alpha chains, this beta chain is off target and its frequency is not meaningful. This sequence joins TRBV7-2 and TRBJ2-3; 8 nucleotides line up with TRBD2. V was pared by 1 base and J by 5 bases, with 5 bases of the junction left unmatched. This CDR3 contains 15 residues. Germline V gene sequence: CDR1 SGHTA, CDR2 FQGNSA. CDR3 in amino acids: CASSLESGRLDTQYF. The CDR3 region has the DNA TGTGCCAGCAGCTTAGAGAGCGGGAGATTAGATACGCAGTATTTT.

In its sample, this clonotype ranks as medium-sized (0.01 to 0.1%). A library prepared for alpha chains yielded this beta chain as an off-target read; its size is of little meaning. The rearrangement uses TRBV20-1 and TRBJ2-7; 7 bases fit TRBD1. This CDR3 spans 16 amino acids. V lost 1 base and J lost 3; bases outside the gene matches: 12. Per the germline V gene, CDR1 is DFQATT and CDR2 is SNEGSKA (reference sequence). The CDR3 DNA reads TGCAGTGCTAGAGCCCTGCCCCGGGACAGAGTCTACGAGCAGTACTTC. Its protein is CSARALPRDRVYEQYF.

This clonotype was detected many times. A library made for alpha chains picked up this beta chain off target, so its size means little. The CDR3 sequence: CSASGAGTLTDTQYF. For the CDR3, the DNA is TGCAGTGCTAGTGGAGCGGGCACCCTCACAGATACGCAGTATTTT. The chain uses TRBV20-1 and TRBJ2-3, with D possibly TRBD2 on 6 matching bases. CDR1 and CDR2 (germline): DFQATT, SNEGSKA (reference sequence). Trimming took off 3 bases at V and 2 bases at J, with 15 bases between the two ends. CDR3 length: 15 residues.

This clonotype was recorded at least ten times. The library was built for alpha chains, so this beta chain is an off-target read and its size means little. The chain recombines TRBV18 with TRBJ1-1, with TRBD1 matching 10 bases. From germline, CDR1 is KGHSH and CDR2 LQKENI. J gave up 5 bases and V 0 bases, and 9 bases lay outside the gene matches. The CDR3 length is 17 residues. CDR3 region: CASSPPSGQGVRTEAFF. In DNA, the CDR3 is TGTGCCAGCTCACCACCCAGCGGACAGGGGGTTCGGACTGAAGCTTTCTTT. Drawing the rest from reference TRBV18 and TRBJ1-1, the complete variable domain is NAGVMQNPRHLVRRRGQEARLRCSPMKGHSHVYWYRQLPEEGLKFMVYLQKENIIDESGMPKERFSAEFPKEGPSILRIQQVVRGDSAAYFCASSPPSGQGVRTEAFFGQGTRLTVV.

Many counts were recorded for this clonotype. This beta chain turned up in a library designed for alpha chains; as an off-target read, its abundance says little. The CDR3 DNA is TGCGCCAGCAGCTTGGACAAGGCCCTTCACCCCTATGGCTACACCTTC. Protein: CASSLDKALHPYGYTF. The rearrangement uses TRBV5-1 and TRBJ1-2, with D uncertain. V gave up 0 bases and J gave up 4 bases, with 16 bases separating them. This CDR3 spans 16 amino acids. Germline loops: CDR1 SGHRS, CDR2 YFSETQ.

For this clonotype: This beta chain represents an off-target read in a library built for alpha chains; its size is of limited meaning. This chain uses TRBV19 with TRBJ1-2; D unresolved. Germline values: CDR1 LNHDA, CDR2 SQIVND (reference sequence). V dropped 3 bases and J dropped 7 bases, with 18 bases sitting between them. This CDR3 region has 15 residues. Here the CDR3 reads CASSIKISGYGGYTF. The CDR3 region has the DNA TGTGCCAGTAGTATTAAGATTTCGGGTTACGGTGGCTACACCTTC.

This clonotype was recorded many times. Since the library was made to target alpha chains, this beta chain is a stray read and its abundance is not meaningful. The rearrangement joins TRBV6-5 to TRBJ2-2; 10 bases fit TRBD2. This CDR3 is built from 16 residues. J gave up 6 bases and V 0 bases, and 4 bases lay outside the gene matches. CDR1 and CDR2 (germline): MNHEY, SVGAGI. The CDR3 loop reads CASSYSNLAGAGELFF. The DNA of the CDR3 is TGTGCCAGCAGTTACTCGAACCTAGCGGGAGCCGGGGAGCTGTTTTTT.

The table lists this clonotype with many counts. Found in a library prepared for alpha chains, this beta chain is an off-target read, and its abundance has little meaning. The V and J genes are TRBV29-1 and TRBJ2-5, with D perhaps matching TRBD2 (6 bases). The germline V gene has CDR1 SQVTM and CDR2 ANQGSEA. Trimming removed 5 bases from V and 3 bases from J, with 16 bases in between. The CDR3 covers 14 residues. CDR3 nucleotides: TGCAGCGTTTATCAGGGCGGGGTAGAAGAGACCCAGTACTTC. It is translated as CSVYQGGVEETQYF.

This clonotype was recorded at least ten times. This beta chain is an off-target read within a library intended for alpha chains, so its frequency means little. The chain recombines TRBV28 with TRBJ2-1; 9 bases align to TRBD2. J lost 7 bases, V lost 4 bases, and 11 bases had no gene match. The CDR3 sequence is 16 residues long. Germline lookup yields CDR1 MDHEN and CDR2 SYDVKM. CDR3 nucleotides: TGTGCCAGCAGTTCCGTAGCTAGCGGGACTGGAAATGAGCAGTTCTTC. It is translated as CASSSVASGTGNEQFF.

About this clonotype itself: This beta chain turned up in a library designed for alpha chains; as an off-target read, its abundance says little. This rearrangement joins TRBV7-2 to TRBJ1-2; D unresolved. The germline CDR1 and CDR2 sequences are SGHTA and FQGNSA. The CDR3 contains 14 residues. The V end lost 4 bases, the J end lost 7 bases, and 16 bases lay between the germline ends. The DNA of the CDR3 is TGTGCCAGCAGCTCATATGCGGTGTGGGGTGGCTACACCTTC. Translation gives CASSSYAVWGGYTF.

This clonotype was counted many times. Little can be read into the size of this beta chain, an off-target read in a library designed for alpha chains. The V and J genes are TRBV27 and TRBJ2-4; D remains ambiguous. V was trimmed by 7 bases and J by 0 bases, leaving 7 bases between them. CDR3 size: 13 residues. Germline-derived CDR1 and CDR2 are MNHEY and SMNVEV (reference sequence). The CDR3 nucleotides are TGTGCCAGCAAAGAGCTAGCCAAAAACATTCAGTACTTC. Its translation: CASKELAKNIQYF.

The table lists this clonotype with many counts. Within a library made for alpha chains, this beta chain is off target, and its count is uninformative. This rearrangement joins TRBV7-8 to TRBJ2-7, with D hard to call. In germline, CDR1 is SGHVS, CDR2 FQNEAQ. This CDR3 has 11 residues. The V end was cut by 1 base, the J end by 4 bases, with 2 bases between. This chain's CDR3 is CASSLDYEQYF. Written as DNA, the CDR3 is TGTGCCAGCAGCTTAGATTACGAGCAGTACTTC.

This clonotype was detected many times. This beta chain was picked up by a library intended for alpha chains and is off target, so its count carries little meaning. The chain joins TRBV20-1 to TRBJ2-3; TRBD1 matches at 7 bases. This CDR3 contains 15 residues. V lost 0 bases, J lost 4 bases, and 7 bases stayed unmatched. Germline CDR1 and CDR2: DFQATT and SNEGSKA (reference sequence). CDR3 sequence (DNA): TGCAGTGCTAGAGATAACAGGGGTGGGGCAGATACGCAGTATTTT. It specifies CSARDNRGGADTQYF.

Ten or more counts support this clonotype. This beta chain is off target for a library built for alpha chains, so its abundance means little. The V and J genes are TRBV15 and TRBJ2-4; 7 positions match TRBD2. Germline V gene data show CDR1 as LNHNV and CDR2 as YYDKDF (reference sequence). The CDR3 contains 14 residues. After removal of 0 bases from V and 10 bases from J, the junction contained 6 bases not matched to a gene. This chain's CDR3 is CATSRELGRGIQYF. Here the CDR3 DNA reads TGTGCCACCAGCAGAGAATTAGGGCGGGGGATTCAGTACTTC.

This clonotype appeared many times. This beta chain is an off-target read within a library intended for alpha chains, so its frequency means little. The J gene is TRBJ1-1, the V gene TRBV5-1, with D tentatively TRBD1 (5 bases). The CDR3 is 15 residues long. Germline V gene sequence: CDR1 SGHRS, CDR2 YFSETQ. V dropped 0 bases and J dropped 4 bases, with 13 bases sitting between them. DNA for the CDR3: TGCGCCAGCAGCTTGGTTCAGGGAGAGCGCACTGAAGCTTTCTTT. Protein: CASSLVQGERTEAFF.